A selection of T cell receptor beta chains follows, all from one sample in a study of blood T cell repertoires in COVID-19. Sequenced by immunoSEQ multiplex PCR; TCRdb stores in-frame clones only, minus some. In the table there are a few hundred thousand clones, 90% of which are singletons. The sample comprised peripheral blood. All receptors derive from a woman in her sixties or seventies with COVID-19, enrolled during active disease. Each CDR3 is given with its conserved first and last residue. D genes are given only for firm matches. The listing skips clone size in some rows; elsewhere it reads once, few, many or a size class.

J gene: TRBJ2-1; V gene: TRBV11-2; D gene: NA; clone size: NA; CDR3 protein: CASSVERGNEQFF; CDR3 DNA: TGTGCCAGCAGCGTTGAAAGGGGGAATGAGCAGTTCTTC
J gene: TRBJ2-5; V gene: TRBV29-1; D gene: TRBD2; clone size: NA; CDR3 protein: CSVEGSRGAWETQYF; CDR3 DNA: TGCAGCGTTGAGGGCTCGCGGGGGGCCTGGGAGACCCAGTACTTC
J gene: TRBJ1-1; V gene: TRBV7-2; D gene: TRBD1; clone size: NA; CDR3 protein: CASSLRQGVFTEAFF; CDR3 DNA: TGTGCCAGCAGCTTAAGACAGGGGGTATTCACTGAAGCTTTCTTT
J gene: TRBJ2-3; V gene: TRBV20-1; D gene: NA; clone size: NA; CDR3 protein: CSAAGDYTQYF; CDR3 DNA: TGCAGTGCTGCAGGTGATTATACGCAGTATTTT
J gene: TRBJ1-2; V gene: TRBV30; D gene: NA; clone size: NA; CDR3 protein: CALKEGRDYGYTF; CDR3 DNA: TGTGCTCTTAAGGAGGGGAGAGACTATGGCTACACCTTC
J gene: TRBJ1-3; V gene: TRBV7-9; D gene: TRBD1; clone size: NA; CDR3 protein: CASIPEGTVGNTIYF; CDR3 DNA: TGTGCCAGCATTCCAGAAGGGACAGTCGGAAACACCATATATTTT
J gene: TRBJ1-1; V gene: TRBV5-5; D gene: NA; clone size: NA; CDR3 protein: CASSLRNMNTEAFF; CDR3 DNA: TGTGCCAGCAGCTTAAGAAACATGAACACTGAAGCTTTCTTT
J gene: TRBJ1-5; V gene: TRBV10-3; D gene: NA; clone size: NA; CDR3 protein: CAISGGSRGNQPQHF; CDR3 DNA: TGTGCCATCAGTGGTGGCAGCAGGGGCAATCAGCCCCAGCATTTT
J gene: TRBJ1-1; V gene: TRBV7-3; D gene: NA; clone size: NA; CDR3 protein: CASSPGDMNTEAFF; CDR3 DNA: TGTGCCAGCAGCCCTGGGGACATGAACACTGAAGCTTTCTTT
J gene: TRBJ1-1; V gene: TRBV7-2; D gene: TRBD1; clone size: NA; CDR3 protein: CASSLMGQAKMGF; CDR3 DNA: TGTGCCAGCAGCTTAATGGGACAGGCAAAAATGGGCTTT
J gene: TRBJ1-5; V gene: TRBV18; D gene: TRBD1; clone size: few; CDR3 protein: CASSPRDRFSNQPQHF; CDR3 DNA: TGTGCCAGCTCACCACGGGACAGGTTTAGCAATCAGCCCCAGCATTTT
J gene: TRBJ2-5; V gene: TRBV20-1; D gene: TRBD2; clone size: NA; CDR3 protein: CSASSSGEETQYF; CDR3 DNA: TGCAGTGCTAGTTCTAGCGGGGAAGAGACCCAGTACTTC
J gene: TRBJ1-6; V gene: TRBV7-2; D gene: NA; clone size: NA; CDR3 protein: CASSFTVGQRNSPLHF; CDR3 DNA: TGTGCCAGCAGCTTCACAGTGGGGCAGCGAAATTCACCCCTCCACTTT
J gene: TRBJ1-6; V gene: TRBV6-5; D gene: NA; clone size: NA; CDR3 protein: CASSYGRDSPLHF; CDR3 DNA: TGTGCCAGCAGTTACGGCAGGGATTCACCCCTCCACTTT
J gene: TRBJ1-1; V gene: TRBV6-5; D gene: TRBD1; clone size: NA; CDR3 protein: CASSRGARTEAFF; CDR3 DNA: TGTGCCAGCAGCAGGGGGGCGCGCACTGAAGCTTTCTTT
J gene: TRBJ2-2; V gene: TRBV9; D gene: TRBD2; clone size: NA; CDR3 protein: CASSVELARPGELFF; CDR3 DNA: TGTGCCAGCAGCGTAGAACTAGCGCGTCCCGGGGAGCTGTTTTTT
J gene: TRBJ2-3; V gene: TRBV5-1; D gene: TRBD2; clone size: NA; CDR3 protein: CASSLMTSGGTDTQYF; CDR3 DNA: TGCGCCAGCAGCTTGATGACTAGCGGGGGCACAGATACGCAGTATTTT
J gene: TRBJ1-1; V gene: TRBV5-1; D gene: NA; clone size: NA; CDR3 protein: CASSLDTVRDTEAFF; CDR3 DNA: TGCGCCAGCAGCTTGGATACTGTCCGGGACACTGAAGCTTTCTTT
J gene: TRBJ1-1; V gene: TRBV6-1; D gene: NA; clone size: NA; CDR3 protein: CASSEIGARTEAFF; CDR3 DNA: TGTGCCAGCAGTGAAATTGGGGCGCGAACTGAAGCTTTCTTT
J gene: TRBJ2-5; V gene: TRBV19; D gene: TRBD1; clone size: NA; CDR3 protein: CASSTGGAIKTQYF; CDR3 DNA: TGTGCCAGTAGTACAGGGGGCGCGATTAAGACCCAGTACTTC
J gene: TRBJ1-2; V gene: TRBV5-1; D gene: NA; clone size: NA; CDR3 protein: CASSLGEGVYGYTF; CDR3 DNA: TGCGCCAGCAGCTTGGGTGAGGGGGTCTATGGCTACACCTTC
J gene: TRBJ1-1; V gene: TRBV7-2; D gene: TRBD1; clone size: NA; CDR3 protein: CASSSAGGVVRTEAFF; CDR3 DNA: TGTGCCAGCAGCTCCGCAGGGGGCGTAGTGAGGACTGAAGCTTTCTTT
J gene: TRBJ2-7; V gene: TRBV5-1; D gene: TRBD1; clone size: NA; CDR3 protein: CASSSRPTRQGGEYEQYF; CDR3 DNA: TGCGCCAGCAGTTCTCGACCGACACGACAGGGGGGTGAATACGAGCAGTACTTC
J gene: TRBJ1-5; V gene: TRBV30; D gene: NA; clone size: NA; CDR3 protein: CAWSLSNQPQHF; CDR3 DNA: TGTGCCTGGAGTCTAAGCAATCAGCCCCAGCATTTT
J gene: TRBJ2-3; V gene: TRBV19; D gene: TRBD2; clone size: NA; CDR3 protein: CASSITSGGPGDTQYF; CDR3 DNA: TGTGCCAGTAGTATAACTAGCGGGGGGCCCGGAGATACGCAGTATTTT
J gene: TRBJ2-7; V gene: TRBV6-6; D gene: NA; clone size: NA; CDR3 protein: CASRGTYEQYF; CDR3 DNA: TGTGCCAGCAGGGGGACATACGAGCAGTACTTC
J gene: TRBJ1-2; V gene: TRBV25-1; D gene: NA; clone size: NA; CDR3 protein: CASSETLRDGYTF; CDR3 DNA: TGTGCCAGCAGTGAGACTCTCAGGGATGGCTACACCTTC
J gene: TRBJ2-1; V gene: TRBV5-6; D gene: TRBD1; clone size: few; CDR3 protein: CASRGPPGQGYNEQFF; CDR3 DNA: TGTGCCAGCAGAGGACCCCCGGGACAGGGCTACAATGAGCAGTTCTTC
J gene: TRBJ2-5; V gene: TRBV19; D gene: TRBD1; clone size: NA; CDR3 protein: CASSTGLRTGETQYF; CDR3 DNA: TGTGCCAGTAGTACCGGGCTCCGGACAGGAGAGACCCAGTACTTC
J gene: TRBJ1-1; V gene: TRBV7-3; D gene: NA; clone size: NA; CDR3 protein: CASSPMAGPNTEAFF; CDR3 DNA: TGTGCCAGCAGCCCAATGGCGGGGCCAAACACTGAAGCTTTCTTT